This T cell receptor beta chain stems from a study of cytomegalovirus exposure and HLA in healthy donors. Overall study findings and caveats: The authors later linked a missense DCLRE1C variant to TCR beta V- and J-gene trimming. Cytomegalovirus-associated status was assigned to 164 TCR beta chains. Most TCRs appeared rarely, but some public TCRs recurred in many donors. Earlier analysis looked at TCR beta V segments, and most were productive about 90% or about 30% of the time.

Details on this clone: The antigen is undetermined.

PCR amplification relied on 60 Vbeta primers (plus 13 Jbeta primers). The assay was immunoSEQ multiplex PCR, and TCRdb's table has in-frame clones only and misses some. The data hold 95,000 to 110,000 clones, with approximately 79% observed a single time. V dropped 1 base and J dropped 5 bases, with 8 bases sitting between them. The CDR3 is 12 amino acids. Per the germline V gene, CDR1 is GTSNPN and CDR2 is SVGIG (reference sequence). Sequencing was done on a sample of PBMCs. The rearrangement uses TRBV30 and TRBJ2-5; D might be TRBD2 (6 bases). This sequence originates from a middle-aged woman in good health and CMV-seropositive. The CDR3 nucleotides are TGTGCCTGGAGTGCCGGGGGTGAGACCCAGTACTTC. Translation: CAWSAGGETQYF.